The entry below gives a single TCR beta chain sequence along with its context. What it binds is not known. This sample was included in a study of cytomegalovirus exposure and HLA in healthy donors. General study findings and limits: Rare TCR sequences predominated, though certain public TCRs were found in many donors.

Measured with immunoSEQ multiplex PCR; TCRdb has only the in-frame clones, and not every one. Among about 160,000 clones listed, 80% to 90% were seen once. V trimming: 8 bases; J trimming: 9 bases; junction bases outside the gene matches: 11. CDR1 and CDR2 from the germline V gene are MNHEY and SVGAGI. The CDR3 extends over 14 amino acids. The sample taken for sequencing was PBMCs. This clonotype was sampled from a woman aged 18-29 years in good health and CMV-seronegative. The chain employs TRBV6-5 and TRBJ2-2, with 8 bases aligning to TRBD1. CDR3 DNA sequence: TGTGCCAGCTATGGGACAGGAAAAAACCGGGAGCTGTTTTTT. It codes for CASYGTGKNRELFF.